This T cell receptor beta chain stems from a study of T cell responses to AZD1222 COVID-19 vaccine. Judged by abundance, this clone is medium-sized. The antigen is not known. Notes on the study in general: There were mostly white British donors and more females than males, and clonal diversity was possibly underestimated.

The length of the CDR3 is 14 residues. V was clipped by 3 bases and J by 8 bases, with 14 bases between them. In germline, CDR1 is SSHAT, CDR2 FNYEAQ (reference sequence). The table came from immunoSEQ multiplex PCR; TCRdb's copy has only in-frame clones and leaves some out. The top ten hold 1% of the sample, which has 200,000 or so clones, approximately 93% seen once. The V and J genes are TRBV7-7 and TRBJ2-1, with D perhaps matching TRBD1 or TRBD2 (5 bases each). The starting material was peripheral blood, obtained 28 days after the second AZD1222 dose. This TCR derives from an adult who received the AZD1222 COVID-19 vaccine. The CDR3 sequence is CASSLGRYGDEQFF. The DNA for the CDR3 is TGTGCCAGCAGCTTGGGACGTTACGGCGATGAGCAGTTCTTC. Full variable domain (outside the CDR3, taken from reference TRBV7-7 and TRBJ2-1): GAGVSQSPRYKVTKRGQDVTLRCDPISSHATLYWYQQALGQGPEFLTYFNYEAQPDKSGLPSDRFSAERPEGSISTLTIQRTEQRDSAMYRCASSLGRYGDEQFFGPGTRLTVL.